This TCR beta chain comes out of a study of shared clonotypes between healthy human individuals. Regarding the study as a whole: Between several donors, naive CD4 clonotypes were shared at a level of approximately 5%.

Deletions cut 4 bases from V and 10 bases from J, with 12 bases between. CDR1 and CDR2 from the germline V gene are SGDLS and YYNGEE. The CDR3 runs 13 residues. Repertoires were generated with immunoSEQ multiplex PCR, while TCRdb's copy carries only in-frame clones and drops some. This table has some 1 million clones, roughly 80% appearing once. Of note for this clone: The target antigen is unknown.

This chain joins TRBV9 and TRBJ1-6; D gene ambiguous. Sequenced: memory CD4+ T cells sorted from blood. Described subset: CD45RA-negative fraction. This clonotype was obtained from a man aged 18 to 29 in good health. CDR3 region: CASSLSLLSPLHF. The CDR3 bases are TGTGCCAGCAGCCTCAGTTTGTTATCACCCCTCCACTTT.